The rows below give T cell receptor beta chains drawn from one sample of a study of molecular identifiers for immune sequencing clone quantification. One entry per CDR3 protein results from TCRdb running MiXCR on the PCR reads. The sample lists about 640,000 distinct CDR3 sequences, about 20% occurring once. Input material: naive CD8+ T cells from blood, with Jurkat cell RNA spiked in. The receptor set was obtained from a human donor in good health. Some libraries in this study had Jurkat cell RNA spiked in. CDR3s leave out the opening cysteine and the closing phenylalanine or tryptophan. Clone size is given for some rows only: seen once, a few or many times, or a class if the clone is expanded.

j_call clone_size v_call cdr3_aa
TRBJ1-1 many TRBV4-1 ASSQDYSNTEAF
TRBJ2-3 - TRBV20-1 SARRTVFSTDTQY
TRBJ2-5 many TRBV28 ASSWVRGTETQY
TRBJ2-1 - TRBV7-2 ASSYLAGGRDEQF
TRBJ2-3 many TRBV29-1 SVPFSRRDYTDTQY
TRBJ2-7 - TRBV30 AWGGFGSGQY
TRBJ2-3 many TRBV4-1 ASSPIEADTQY
TRBJ1-2 - TRBV27 ASSAFGPSGTAESYT
TRBJ2-2 - TRBV12-3/TRBV12-4 ASNLGGAGTGELF
TRBJ2-1 - TRBV9 ASSVEGRDRAYNEQF
TRBJ2-5 many TRBV29-1 SVVPGLAGGQETQY
TRBJ2-3 many TRBV15 ATSRTYGTTTPDTQY
TRBJ1-2 many TRBV30 AWNPGQGSFYGYT